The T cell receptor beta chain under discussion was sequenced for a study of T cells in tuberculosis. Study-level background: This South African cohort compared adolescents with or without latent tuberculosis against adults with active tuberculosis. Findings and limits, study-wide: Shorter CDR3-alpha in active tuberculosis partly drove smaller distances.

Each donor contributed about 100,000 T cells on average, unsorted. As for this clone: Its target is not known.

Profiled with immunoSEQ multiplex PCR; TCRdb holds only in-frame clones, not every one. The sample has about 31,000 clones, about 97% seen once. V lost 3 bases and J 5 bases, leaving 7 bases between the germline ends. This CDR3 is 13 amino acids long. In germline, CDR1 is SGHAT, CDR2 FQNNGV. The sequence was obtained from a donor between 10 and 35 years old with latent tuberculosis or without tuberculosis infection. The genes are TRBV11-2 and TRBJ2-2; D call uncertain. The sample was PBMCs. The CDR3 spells CASSFFQTGELFF. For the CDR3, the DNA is TGTGCCAGCAGCTTCTTCCAGACCGGGGAGCTGTTTTTT. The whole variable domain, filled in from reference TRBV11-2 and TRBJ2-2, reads EAGVAQSPRYKIIEKRQSVAFWCNPISGHATLYWYQQILGQGPKLLIQFQNNGVVDDSQLPKDRFSAERLKGVDSTLKIQPAKLEDSAVYLCASSFFQTGELFFGEGSRLTVL.